The T cell receptor beta chain described here comes from a study of blood T cell repertoires in COVID-19 (dated by TCRdb to the early 2020s). Concerning the study at large: Collaborator samples came from the United States, Italy and Spain and covered acute and convalescent phases of COVID-19. The prospective study material was composed of cDNA or gDNA derived from T cells, B-cell-depleted T cells, or PBMCs. Subjects who had been exposed to COVID-19, were actively infected with it, or had recovered from it provided the deeply sampled blood TCRbeta repertoires that made up the dataset. The repertoires were released in a freely available public database meant as a resource for research on the immune response to SARS-CoV-2. The samples were drawn from two sources: the first 160 participants of the ongoing ImmuneRACE study, and 1,200 or so subjects contributed by 6 global collaborators. Nearly every sample came with metadata listing a de-identified subject ID, COVID-19 status, age in years and sex. Where HLA class I and class II types were available, the types were taken from metadata supplied by the sample provider, not from assay-based typing. The paper as a whole reports these results and caveats: Clinical and demographic metadata were provided uncurated, with the amount varying by source and participant.

Participants in the prospective study were enrolled through a virtual design, were aged roughly 18 to 100 years, and lived in about 25 United States geographic areas. Cohort assignment in the prospective study relied on participant-reported clinical history from a screening survey and a study questionnaire. Recovered participants in ImmuneRACE Cohort 3 were defined as having two consecutive negative NP/OP PCR tests, clearance from a healthcare professional, or resolution of symptoms. In the prospective study, mobile phlebotomists collected whole blood, serum and a nasopharyngeal or oropharyngeal swab from each participant. Over a roughly two-month period, participants in the prospective study had the option of providing additional blood draws and questionnaires. Blood samples from the prospective study were shipped frozen or at room temperature prior to DNA extraction. TCRbeta CDR3 regions were amplified from genomic DNA using the immunoSEQ Assay, a bias-controlled multiplex PCR. For the original study's pipeline: The number of nucleated cells in each sample was estimated from the amplification of reference gene primers within the assay. Sequence reads were collapsed and filtered to measure the absolute abundance of every unique TCRbeta CDR3 rearrangement. For each sample, productive Simpson clonality was calculated by taking the square root of Simpson's diversity index across productive rearrangements. TCRdb stores this immuneACCESS table with in-frame sequences only. Part of the clones is absent; in the studies checked, under half of the shortfall reflects unresolved V genes, and no reason is known for the rest. Clone size and the V and J calls come from that table; the DNA yielded D and trimming. In this sample the table shows around 290,000 clones, around 90% of which occur a single time. 0.8% to 1% of the sample comes from the top ten.

V is clipped by 5 bases and J by 0 bases, and the sequence between their germline boundaries is 7 bases long. The CDR3 has 14 amino acids, counting the end cysteine and phenylalanine. Only CDR3 DNA is held: 42 bases, read in frame from base 1. Via the germline V gene, CDR1 is SGHTA and CDR2 FQGNSA. Comments on this clone: Its antigen remains unidentified. Base qualities are missing; no much larger clone stands one base away.

The clonotype originates from a woman aged 25 to 39 who had recovered from COVID-19. Recombination joined TRBV7-2 with TRBJ1-4; a confident D gene designation cannot be given. Material for sequencing was PBMCs or T cells enriched from blood (not recorded which). The CDR3: CASSLYTTNEKLFF. The bases are TGTGCCAGCAGCCTTTATACAACTAATGAAAAACTGTTTTTT. Extended through the reference TRBV7-2 and TRBJ1-4 proteins, this CDR3 yields the full variable domain: GAGVSQSPSNKVTEKGKDVELRCDPISGHTALYWYRQSLGQGLEFLIYFQGNSAPDKSGLPSDRFSAERTGGSVSTLTIQRTQQEDSAVYLCASSLYTTNEKLFFGSGTQLSVL.